This TCR beta chain came from a study of brain T cells in children with intractable seizures. CDR1 KGHDR and CDR2 SFDVKD come from the germline V gene. With 1 base clipped from V and 3 bases from J, the junction kept 12 bases outside the gene matches. The CDR3 is 18 residues long. Time point noted: blood from clinic visit 5 months post-surgery; TSC patient then seizure free. The table came from immunoSEQ multiplex PCR; TCRdb's copy has only in-frame clones and leaves some out. The table lists 340,000 or so clones, over 90% of them singletons, with about 5.8% in the top ten. V is TRBV24-1 and J is TRBJ1-1; TRBD1 agrees at 8 bases. The starting material was peripheral blood, obtained about 5 months after surgery. This TCR derives from a boy under three years old with tuberous sclerosis and intractable seizures. CDR3 protein: CATSDFRQGRKADTEAFF. CDR3 nucleotide sequence: TGTGCCACCAGTGATTTTAGACAGGGGCGCAAGGCGGACACTGAAGCTTTCTTT.